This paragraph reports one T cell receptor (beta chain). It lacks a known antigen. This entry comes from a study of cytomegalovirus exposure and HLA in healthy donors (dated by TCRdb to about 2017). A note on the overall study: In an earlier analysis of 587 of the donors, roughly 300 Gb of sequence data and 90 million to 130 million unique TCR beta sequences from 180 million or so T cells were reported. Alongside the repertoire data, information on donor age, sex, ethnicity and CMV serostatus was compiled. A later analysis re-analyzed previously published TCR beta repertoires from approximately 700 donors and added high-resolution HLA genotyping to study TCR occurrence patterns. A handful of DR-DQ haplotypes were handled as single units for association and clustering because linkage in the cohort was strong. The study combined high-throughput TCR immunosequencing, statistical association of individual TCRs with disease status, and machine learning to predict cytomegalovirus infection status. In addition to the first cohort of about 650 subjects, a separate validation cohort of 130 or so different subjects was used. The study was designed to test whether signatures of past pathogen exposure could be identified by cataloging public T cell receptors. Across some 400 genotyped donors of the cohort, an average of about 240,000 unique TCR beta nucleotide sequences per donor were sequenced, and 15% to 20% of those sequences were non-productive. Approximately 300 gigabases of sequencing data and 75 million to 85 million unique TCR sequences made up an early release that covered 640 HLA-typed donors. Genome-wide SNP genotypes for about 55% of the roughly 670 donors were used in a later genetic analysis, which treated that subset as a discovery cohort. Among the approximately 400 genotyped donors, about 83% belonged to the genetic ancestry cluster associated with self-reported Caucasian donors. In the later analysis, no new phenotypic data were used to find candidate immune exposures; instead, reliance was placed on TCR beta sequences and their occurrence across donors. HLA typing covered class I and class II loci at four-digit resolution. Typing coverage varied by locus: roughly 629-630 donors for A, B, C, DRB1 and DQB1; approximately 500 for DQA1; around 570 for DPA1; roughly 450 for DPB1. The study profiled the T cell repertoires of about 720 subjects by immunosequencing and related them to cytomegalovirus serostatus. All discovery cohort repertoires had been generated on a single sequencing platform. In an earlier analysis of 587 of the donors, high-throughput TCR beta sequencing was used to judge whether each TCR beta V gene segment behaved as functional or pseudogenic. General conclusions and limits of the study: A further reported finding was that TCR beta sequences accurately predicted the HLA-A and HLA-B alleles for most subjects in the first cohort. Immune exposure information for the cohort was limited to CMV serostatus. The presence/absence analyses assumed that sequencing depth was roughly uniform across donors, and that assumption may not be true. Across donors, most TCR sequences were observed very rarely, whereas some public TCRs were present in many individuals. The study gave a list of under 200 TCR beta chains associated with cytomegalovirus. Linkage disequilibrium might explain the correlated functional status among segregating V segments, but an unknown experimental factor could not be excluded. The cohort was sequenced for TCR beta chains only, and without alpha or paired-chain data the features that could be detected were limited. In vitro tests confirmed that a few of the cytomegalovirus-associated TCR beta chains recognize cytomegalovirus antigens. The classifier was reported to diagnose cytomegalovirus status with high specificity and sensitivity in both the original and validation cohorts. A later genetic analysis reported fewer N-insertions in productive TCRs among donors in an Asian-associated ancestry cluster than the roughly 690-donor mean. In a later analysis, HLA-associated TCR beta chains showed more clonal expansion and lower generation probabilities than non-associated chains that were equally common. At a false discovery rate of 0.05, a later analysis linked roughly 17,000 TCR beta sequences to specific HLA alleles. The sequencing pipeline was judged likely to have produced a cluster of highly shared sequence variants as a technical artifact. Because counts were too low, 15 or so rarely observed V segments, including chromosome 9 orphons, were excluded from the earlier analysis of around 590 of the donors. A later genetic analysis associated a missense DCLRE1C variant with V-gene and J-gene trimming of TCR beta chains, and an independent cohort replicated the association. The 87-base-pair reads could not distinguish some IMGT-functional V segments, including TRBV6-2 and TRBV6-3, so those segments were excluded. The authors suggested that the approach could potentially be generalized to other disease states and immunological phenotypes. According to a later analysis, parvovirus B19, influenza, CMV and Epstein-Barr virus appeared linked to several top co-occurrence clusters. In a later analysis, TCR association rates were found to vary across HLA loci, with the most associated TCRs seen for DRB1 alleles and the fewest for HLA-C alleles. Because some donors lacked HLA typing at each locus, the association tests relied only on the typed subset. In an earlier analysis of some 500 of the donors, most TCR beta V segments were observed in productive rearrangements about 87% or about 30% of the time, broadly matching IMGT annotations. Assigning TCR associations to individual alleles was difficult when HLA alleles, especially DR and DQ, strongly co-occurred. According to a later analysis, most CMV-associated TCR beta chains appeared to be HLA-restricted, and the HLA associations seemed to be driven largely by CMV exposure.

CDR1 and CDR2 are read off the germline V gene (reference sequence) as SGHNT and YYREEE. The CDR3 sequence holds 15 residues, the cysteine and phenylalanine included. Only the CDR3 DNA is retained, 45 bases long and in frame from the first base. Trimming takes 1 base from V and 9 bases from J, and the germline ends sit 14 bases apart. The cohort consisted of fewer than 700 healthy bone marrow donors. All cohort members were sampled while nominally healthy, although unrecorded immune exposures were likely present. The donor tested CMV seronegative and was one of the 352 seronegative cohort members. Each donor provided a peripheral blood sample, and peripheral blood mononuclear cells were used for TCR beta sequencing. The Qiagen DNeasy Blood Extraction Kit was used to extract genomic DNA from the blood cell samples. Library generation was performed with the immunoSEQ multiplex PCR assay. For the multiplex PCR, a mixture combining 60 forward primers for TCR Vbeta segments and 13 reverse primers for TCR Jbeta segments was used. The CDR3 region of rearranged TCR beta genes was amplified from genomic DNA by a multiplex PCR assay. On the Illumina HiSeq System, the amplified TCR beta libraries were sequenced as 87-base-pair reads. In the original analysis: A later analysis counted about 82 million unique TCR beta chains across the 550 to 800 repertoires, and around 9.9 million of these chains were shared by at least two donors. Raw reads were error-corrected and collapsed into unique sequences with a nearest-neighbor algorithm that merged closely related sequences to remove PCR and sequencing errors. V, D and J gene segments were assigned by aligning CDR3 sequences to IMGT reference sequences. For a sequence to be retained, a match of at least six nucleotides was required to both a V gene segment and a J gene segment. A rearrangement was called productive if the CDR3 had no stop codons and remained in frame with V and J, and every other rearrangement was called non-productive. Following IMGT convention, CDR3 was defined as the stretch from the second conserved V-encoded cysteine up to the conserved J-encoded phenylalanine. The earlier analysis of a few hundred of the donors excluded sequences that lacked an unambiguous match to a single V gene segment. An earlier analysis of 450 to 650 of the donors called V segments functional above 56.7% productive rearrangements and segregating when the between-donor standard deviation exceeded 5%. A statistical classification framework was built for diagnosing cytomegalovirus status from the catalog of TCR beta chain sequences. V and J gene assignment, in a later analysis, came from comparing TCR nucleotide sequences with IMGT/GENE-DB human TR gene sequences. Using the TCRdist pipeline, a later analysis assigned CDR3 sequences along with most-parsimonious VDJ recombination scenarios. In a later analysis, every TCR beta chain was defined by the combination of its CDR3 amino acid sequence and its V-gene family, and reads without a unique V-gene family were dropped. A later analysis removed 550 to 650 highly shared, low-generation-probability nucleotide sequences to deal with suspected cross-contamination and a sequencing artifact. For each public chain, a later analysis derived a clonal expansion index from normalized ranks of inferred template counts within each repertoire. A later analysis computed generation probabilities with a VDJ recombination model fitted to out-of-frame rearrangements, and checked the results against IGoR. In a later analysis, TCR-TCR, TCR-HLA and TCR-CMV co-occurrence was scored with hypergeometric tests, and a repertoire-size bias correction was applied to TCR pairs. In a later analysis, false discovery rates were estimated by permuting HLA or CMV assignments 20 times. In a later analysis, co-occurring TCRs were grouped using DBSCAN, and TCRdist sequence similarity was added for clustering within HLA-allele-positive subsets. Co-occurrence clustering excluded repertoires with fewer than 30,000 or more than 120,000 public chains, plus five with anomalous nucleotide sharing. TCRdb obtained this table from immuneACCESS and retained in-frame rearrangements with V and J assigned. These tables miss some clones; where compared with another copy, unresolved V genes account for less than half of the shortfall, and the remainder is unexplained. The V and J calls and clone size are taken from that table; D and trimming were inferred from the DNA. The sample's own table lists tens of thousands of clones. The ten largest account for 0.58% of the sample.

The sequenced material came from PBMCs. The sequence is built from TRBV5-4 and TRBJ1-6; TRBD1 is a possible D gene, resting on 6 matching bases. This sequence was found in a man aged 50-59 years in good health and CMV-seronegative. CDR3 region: CASSLRAGAGSPLHF. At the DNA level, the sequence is TGTGCCAGCAGCTTGAGGGCAGGGGCTGGTTCACCCCTCCACTTT.